The source of this T cell receptor beta chain is a study of blood T cell repertoires in COVID-19. Donors were grouped by their self-reported clinical history. Method: immunoSEQ multiplex PCR; TCRdb's copy keeps in-frame clones and lacks some. Of approximately 220,000 clones detected, around four fifths appear once; the ten largest clones hold about 4.8%. V shed 5 bases and J 3 bases; nucleotides not matched to a gene: 11. The CDR3 is 17 amino acids. Germline assignment: CDR1 SSHAT and CDR2 FNYEAQ (reference sequence). Sample: PBMCs or T cells enriched from blood (not recorded which). This clonotype was obtained from a woman in her 50s who had been exposed to COVID-19. The rearrangement joins TRBV7-7 to TRBJ2-7, with 12 positions matching TRBD1. The CDR3 reads CASSAPGQGAGVYEQYF. CDR3 sequence (DNA): TGTGCCAGCAGCGCACCGGGACAGGGGGCAGGAGTCTACGAGCAGTACTTC.